Only one count was recorded for the clone carrying this TCR beta chain. The antigen is unknown. Sequencing used immunoSEQ multiplex PCR; TCRdb keeps in-frame clones, though not all of them. The sample records 50,000 to 75,000 clones, around 75% being singletons. The ends lost 6 bases at V and 2 bases at J; junction bases unmatched: 8. The CDR3 consists of 15 residues. Germline CDR1 is WNHNN and CDR2 is SYGVQD (reference sequence). The sample belongs to a study of OX40 agonist ivuxolimab in advanced cancers. Looking at the study overall: Checkpoint inhibitors had been given previously to under 50% of patients. General study results and limits: More expanded clones were found, on average, in CD8+ than in CD4+ T cells.

The specimen was CD4+ or CD8+ T cells sorted from blood, collected in a trial of the OX40 agonist ivuxolimab. This sequence was found in an adult with an advanced solid tumor such as melanoma, head and neck, liver or kidney cancer. The J gene is TRBJ2-7, the V gene TRBV10-1; 9 bases are shared with TRBD2. Here the CDR3 reads CASRLPSGITYEQYF. The CDR3 DNA sequence: TGCGCCAGCAGATTACCTAGCGGGATAACCTACGAGCAGTACTTC.